One and the same sample provided the 5 T cell receptor beta chains below, sequenced in a study of blood T cell repertoires in COVID-19. Profiled with immunoSEQ multiplex PCR; TCRdb holds only in-frame clones, not every one. Of some 320,000 clones listed, about 89% were seen once; the top ten hold 4% to 6%. Material: PBMCs or T cells enriched from blood (not recorded which). The receptors stem from a man aged 60-69 years who had recovered from COVID-19.

On this clone: Distinct nucleotide sequences in the sample also encode this CDR3. The J gene is TRBJ1-1, the V gene TRBV28; maybe TRBD1 (5 bases). This CDR3 is 13 amino acids long. Germline V gives CDR1 MDHEN, CDR2 SYDVKM. V was cut by 4 bases and J by 5 bases, with 11 bases left in between. CDR3 coding DNA: TGTGCCAGCAGTTCCCCGGGGGATACTGAAGCTTTCTTT. This translates into CASSSPGDTEAFF.

The genes are TRBV5-4 and TRBJ1-1, with 9 bases lining up with TRBD1. The length of the CDR3 is 15 residues. The germline CDR1 and CDR2 sequences are SGHNT and YYREEE (reference sequence). The trim removed 3 bases at V and 3 bases at J, leaving 6 bases unmatched. The CDR3 DNA is TGTGCCAGCAGCTCAAACAGGGGGCTTGACACTGAAGCTTTCTTT. As protein: CASSSNRGLDTEAFF.

The rearrangement joins TRBV7-9 to TRBJ2-1; 9 bases fit TRBD2. Trimming at V came to 6 bases and at J to 0 bases, leaving 12 bases not matched to a gene. This CDR3 spans 18 amino acids. From germline, CDR1 is SEHNR and CDR2 FQNEAQ (reference sequence). CDR3 in DNA: TGTGCCAGCAGTTCTAGCGGGACCCATGATCTCTCCTACAATGAGCAGTTCTTC. Amino acid sequence: CASSSSGTHDLSYNEQFF.

The J gene is TRBJ2-1, the V gene TRBV5-1; 11 bases are a match to TRBD2. This CDR3 has 15 amino acids. In germline, CDR1 is SGHRS, CDR2 YFSETQ. Trimming cost V 6 bases and J 3 bases; bases outside gene matches: 5. CDR3 in amino acids: CASILAGGSYNEQFF. CDR3 bases: TGCGCCAGCATCCTAGCGGGAGGTAGCTACAATGAGCAGTTCTTC.

The V gene is TRBV18, the J gene TRBJ2-2, with D maybe TRBD2 (7 bases). CDR1 is KGHSH, CDR2 LQKENI, per germline. The CDR3 is made up of 15 amino acids. The V and J ends lost 4 bases and 7 bases respectively, with 16 bases between them. CDR3 sequence (DNA): TGTGCCAGCTCACTCAGCGCGGGGGCGGACGGGGAGCTGTTTTTT. The encoded protein is CASSLSAGADGELFF.